The source of this T cell receptor (beta chain) is a study of T cells in Graves' hyperthyroidism and ophthalmopathy. About the research overall: Peripheral blood sampling occurred at initial diagnosis, before any treatment.

There were TCR beta CDR3 regions amplified from RNA transcripts. An initial round of RT-PCR targeting the TCR CDR3 relied on the HTBI primer set. TCRdb re-analysed the multiplex PCR reads in MiXCR, keeping a single row per CDR3 protein. The repertoire holds fewer than 350,000 distinct CDR3 sequences, with about 15% as singletons. The germline V and J ends were trimmed by 0 bases and 0 bases, with 12 bases remaining between them. Germline CDR1 LGHDT, CDR2 YNNKEL (reference sequence). There are 16 residues in the CDR3. This clonotype was detected many times. Reasons for excluding patients were uncontrolled infection, other autoimmune disease, pregnancy or lactation.

This sequence joins TRBV3-1 and TRBJ2-7, with unresolved D. Sequences were obtained from blood. The TCR sequence derives from a woman in her 50s with Graves' hyperthyroidism that later progressed to Graves' ophthalmopathy. The DNA of the CDR3 is TGTGCCAGCAGCCAAGAGAATTGGGCGGACTCCTACGAGCAGTACTTC. Its translation: CASSQENWADSYEQYF.